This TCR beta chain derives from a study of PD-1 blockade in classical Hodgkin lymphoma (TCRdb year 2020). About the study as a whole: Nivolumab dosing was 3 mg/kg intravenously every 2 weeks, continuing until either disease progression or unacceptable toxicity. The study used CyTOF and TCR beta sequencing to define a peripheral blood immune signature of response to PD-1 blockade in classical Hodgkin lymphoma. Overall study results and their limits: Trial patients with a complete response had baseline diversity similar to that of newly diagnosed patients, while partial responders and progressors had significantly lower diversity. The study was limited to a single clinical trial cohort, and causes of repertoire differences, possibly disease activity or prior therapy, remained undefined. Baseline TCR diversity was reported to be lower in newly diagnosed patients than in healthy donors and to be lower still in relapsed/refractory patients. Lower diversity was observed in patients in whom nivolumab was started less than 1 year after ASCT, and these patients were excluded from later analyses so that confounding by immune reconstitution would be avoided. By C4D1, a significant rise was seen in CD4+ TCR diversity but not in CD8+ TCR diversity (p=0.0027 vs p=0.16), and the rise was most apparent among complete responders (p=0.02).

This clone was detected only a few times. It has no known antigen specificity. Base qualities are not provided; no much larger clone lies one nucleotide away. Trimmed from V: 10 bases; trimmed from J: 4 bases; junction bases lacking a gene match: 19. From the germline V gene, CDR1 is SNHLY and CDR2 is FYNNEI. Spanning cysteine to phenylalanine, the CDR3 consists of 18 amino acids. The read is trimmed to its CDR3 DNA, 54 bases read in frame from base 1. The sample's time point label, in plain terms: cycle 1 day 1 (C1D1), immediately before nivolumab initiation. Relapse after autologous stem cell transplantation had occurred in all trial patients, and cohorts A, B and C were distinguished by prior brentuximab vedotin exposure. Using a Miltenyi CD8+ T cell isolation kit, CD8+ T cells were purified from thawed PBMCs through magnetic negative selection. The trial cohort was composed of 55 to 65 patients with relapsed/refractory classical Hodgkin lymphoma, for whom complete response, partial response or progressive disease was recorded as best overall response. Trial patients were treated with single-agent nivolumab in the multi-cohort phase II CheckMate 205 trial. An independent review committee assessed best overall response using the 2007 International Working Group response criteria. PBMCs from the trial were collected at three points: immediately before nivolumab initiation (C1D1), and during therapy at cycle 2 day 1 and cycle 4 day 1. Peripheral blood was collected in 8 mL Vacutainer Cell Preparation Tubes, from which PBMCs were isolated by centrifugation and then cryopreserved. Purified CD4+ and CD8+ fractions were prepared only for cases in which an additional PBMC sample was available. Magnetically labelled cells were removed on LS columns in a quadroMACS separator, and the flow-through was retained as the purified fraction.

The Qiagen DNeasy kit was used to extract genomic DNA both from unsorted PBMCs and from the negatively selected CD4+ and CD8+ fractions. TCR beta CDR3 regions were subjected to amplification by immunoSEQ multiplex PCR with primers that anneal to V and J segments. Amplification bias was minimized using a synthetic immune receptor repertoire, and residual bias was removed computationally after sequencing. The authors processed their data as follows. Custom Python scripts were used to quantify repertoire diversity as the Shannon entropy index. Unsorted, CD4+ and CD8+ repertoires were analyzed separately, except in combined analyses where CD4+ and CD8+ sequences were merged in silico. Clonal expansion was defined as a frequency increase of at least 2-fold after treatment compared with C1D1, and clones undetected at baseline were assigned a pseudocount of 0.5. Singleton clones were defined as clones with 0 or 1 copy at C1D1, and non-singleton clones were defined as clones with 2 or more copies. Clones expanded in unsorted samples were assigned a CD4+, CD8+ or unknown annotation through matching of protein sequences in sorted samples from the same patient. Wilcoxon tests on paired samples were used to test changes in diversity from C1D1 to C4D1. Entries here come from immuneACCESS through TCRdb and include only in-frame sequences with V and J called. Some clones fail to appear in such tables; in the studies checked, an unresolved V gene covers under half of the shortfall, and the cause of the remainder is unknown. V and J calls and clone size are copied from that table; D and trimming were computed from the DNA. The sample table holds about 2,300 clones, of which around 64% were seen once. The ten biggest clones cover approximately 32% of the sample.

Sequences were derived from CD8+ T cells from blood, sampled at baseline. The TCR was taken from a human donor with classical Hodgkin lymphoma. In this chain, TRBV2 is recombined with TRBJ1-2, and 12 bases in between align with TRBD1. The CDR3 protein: CATMHPGTGGAWSYGYTF. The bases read TGTGCCACCATGCACCCCGGGACAGGGGGCGCTTGGTCCTATGGCTACACCTTC.